This T cell receptor (beta chain) stems from a study of shared clonotypes between healthy human individuals. Germline V lookup: CDR1 SEHNR, CDR2 FQNEAQ (reference sequence). The CDR3 length is 14 residues. Trimming shortened V by 10 bases and J by 0 bases, and 15 bases separated the two germline ends. Libraries were prepared by immunoSEQ multiplex PCR; TCRdb keeps only in-frame clonotypes and omits some of them. The sample has some 2,100,000 clones, approximately 96% seen once; the top ten hold less than 0.15%. J is TRBJ1-1 and V is TRBV7-9; D is possibly TRBD1 (5 bases). The receptor's source is a man aged 18-30 years in good health. The sequencing sample was made of naive CD4+ T cells sorted from blood. Regarding subset: CD45RA+ positively selected. This CDR3 is CATSPQGVNTEAFF. CDR3 bases: TGTGCCACTTCTCCTCAGGGCGTGAACACTGAAGCTTTCTTT. Based on the CDR3 plus reference TRBV7-9 and TRBJ1-1, the full variable domain is DTGVSQNPRHKITKRGQNVTFRCDPISEHNRLYWYRQTLGQGPEFLTYFQNEAQLEKSRLLSDRFSAERPKGSFSTLEIQRTEQGDSAMYLCATSPQGVNTEAFFGQGTRLTVV.